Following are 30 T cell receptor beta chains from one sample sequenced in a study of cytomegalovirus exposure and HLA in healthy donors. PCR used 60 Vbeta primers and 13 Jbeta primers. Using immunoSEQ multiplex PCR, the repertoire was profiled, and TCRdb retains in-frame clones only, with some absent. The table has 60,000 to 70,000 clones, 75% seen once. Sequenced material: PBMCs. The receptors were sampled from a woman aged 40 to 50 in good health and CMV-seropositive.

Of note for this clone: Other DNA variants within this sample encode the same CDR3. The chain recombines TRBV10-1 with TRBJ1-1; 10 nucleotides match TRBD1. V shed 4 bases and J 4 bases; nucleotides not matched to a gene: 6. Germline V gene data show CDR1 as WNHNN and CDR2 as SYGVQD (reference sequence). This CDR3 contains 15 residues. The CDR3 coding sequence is TGCGCCAGCAGTGGAACCGGGACAGGGGTCACTGAAGCTTTCTTT. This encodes CASSGTGTGVTEAFF.

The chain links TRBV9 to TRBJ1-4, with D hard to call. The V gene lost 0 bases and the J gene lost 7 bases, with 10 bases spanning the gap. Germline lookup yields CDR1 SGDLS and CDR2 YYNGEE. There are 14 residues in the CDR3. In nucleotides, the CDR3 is TGTGCCAGCAGCGTAGGTGGAGGCACTGAAAAACTGTTTTTT. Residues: CASSVGGGTEKLFF.

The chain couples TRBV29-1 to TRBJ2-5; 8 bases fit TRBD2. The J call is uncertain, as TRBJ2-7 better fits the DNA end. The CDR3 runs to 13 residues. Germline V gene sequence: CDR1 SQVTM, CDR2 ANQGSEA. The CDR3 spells CSVVGGGMNEQYF. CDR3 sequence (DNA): TGCAGCGTTGTAGGCGGGGGGATGAACGAGCAGTACTTC.

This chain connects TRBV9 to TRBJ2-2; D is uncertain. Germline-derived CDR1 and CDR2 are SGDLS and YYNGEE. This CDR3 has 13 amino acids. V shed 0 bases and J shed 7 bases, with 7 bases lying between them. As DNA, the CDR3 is TGTGCCAGCAGCGTAGAGTCCTACGGGGAGCTGTTTTTT. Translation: CASSVESYGELFF.

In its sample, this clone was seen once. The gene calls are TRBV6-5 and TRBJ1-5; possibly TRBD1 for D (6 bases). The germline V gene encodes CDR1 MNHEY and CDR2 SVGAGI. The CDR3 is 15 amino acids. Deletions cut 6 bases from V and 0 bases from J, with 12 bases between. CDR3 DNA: TGTGCCAGCAGGATTCAGGGGTATAGCAATCAGCCCCAGCATTTT. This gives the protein CASRIQGYSNQPQHF.

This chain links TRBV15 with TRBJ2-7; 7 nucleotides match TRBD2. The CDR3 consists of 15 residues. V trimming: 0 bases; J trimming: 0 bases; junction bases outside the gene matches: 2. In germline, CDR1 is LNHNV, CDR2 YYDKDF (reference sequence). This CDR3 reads CATSREGTISYEQYF. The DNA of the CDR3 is TGTGCCACCAGCAGAGAGGGGACTATCTCCTACGAGCAGTACTTC.

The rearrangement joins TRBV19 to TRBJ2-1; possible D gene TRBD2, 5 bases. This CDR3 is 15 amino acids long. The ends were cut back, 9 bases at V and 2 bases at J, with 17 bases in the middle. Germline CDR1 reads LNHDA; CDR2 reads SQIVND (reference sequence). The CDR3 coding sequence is TGTGCCAGCGTAAGCGATGGGAGCACCTACAATGAGCAGTTCTTC. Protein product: CASVSDGSTYNEQFF.

In DNA form, the CDR3 reads TGCGCCAGCAGCCCTGAACCGACAGGGGACTACACCTTC. It yields the protein CASSPEPTGDYTF. This sequence joins TRBV5-1 and TRBJ1-2; 8 nucleotides agree with TRBD1. J was trimmed by 10 bases and V by 4 bases; bases with no gene match: 9. Germline values: CDR1 SGHRS, CDR2 YFSETQ. This CDR3 spans 13 amino acids.

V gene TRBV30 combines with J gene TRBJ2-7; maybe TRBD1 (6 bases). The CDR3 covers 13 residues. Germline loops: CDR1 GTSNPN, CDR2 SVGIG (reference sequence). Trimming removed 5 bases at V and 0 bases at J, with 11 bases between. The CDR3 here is CAWGDTTSYEQYF. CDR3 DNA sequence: TGTGCCTGGGGGGACACCACCTCCTACGAGCAGTACTTC.

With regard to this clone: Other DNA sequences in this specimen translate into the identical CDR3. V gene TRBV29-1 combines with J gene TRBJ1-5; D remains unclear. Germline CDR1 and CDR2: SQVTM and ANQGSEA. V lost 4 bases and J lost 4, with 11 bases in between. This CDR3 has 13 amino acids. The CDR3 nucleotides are TGCAGCGTTGGGTCTGGAGGGAATCAGCCCCAGCATTTT. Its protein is CSVGSGGNQPQHF.

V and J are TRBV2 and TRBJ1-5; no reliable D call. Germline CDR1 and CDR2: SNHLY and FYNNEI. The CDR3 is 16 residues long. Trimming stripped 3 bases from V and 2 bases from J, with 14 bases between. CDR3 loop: CASSETGLAGNQPQHF. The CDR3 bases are TGTGCCAGCAGTGAGACGGGTCTGGCGGGCAATCAGCCCCAGCATTTT.

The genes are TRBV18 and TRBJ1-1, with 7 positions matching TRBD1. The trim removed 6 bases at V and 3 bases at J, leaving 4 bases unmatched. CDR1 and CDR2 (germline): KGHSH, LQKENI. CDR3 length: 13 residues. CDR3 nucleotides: TGTGCCAGCTCGACAGGGCGTGACACTGAAGCTTTCTTT. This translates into CASSTGRDTEAFF.

The CDR3 DNA reads TGTGCCAGCACCGAGGACAGATCACTTGAAGCTTTCTTT. This codes for CASTEDRSLEAFF. The chain employs TRBV11-2 and TRBJ1-1; D possibly corresponds to TRBD1 (6 bases). V was shortened by 7 bases and J by 7 bases, with 16 bases between the two germline ends. The CDR3 spans 13 residues. Germline lookup yields CDR1 SGHAT and CDR2 FQNNGV. Filled out from reference TRBV11-2 and TRBJ1-1, the complete variable domain reads EAGVAQSPRYKIIEKRQSVAFWCNPISGHATLYWYQQILGQGPKLLIQFQNNGVVDDSQLPKDRFSAERLKGVDSTLKIQPAKLEDSAVYLCASTEDRSLEAFFGQGTRLTVV.

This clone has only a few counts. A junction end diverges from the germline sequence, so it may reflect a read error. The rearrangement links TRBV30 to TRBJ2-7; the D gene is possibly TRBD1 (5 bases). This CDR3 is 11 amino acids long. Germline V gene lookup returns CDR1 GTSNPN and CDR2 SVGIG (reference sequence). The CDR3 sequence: CAWSVLQVKGF. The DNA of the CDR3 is TGTGCCTGGAGTGTACTACAGGTCAAAGGCTTC.

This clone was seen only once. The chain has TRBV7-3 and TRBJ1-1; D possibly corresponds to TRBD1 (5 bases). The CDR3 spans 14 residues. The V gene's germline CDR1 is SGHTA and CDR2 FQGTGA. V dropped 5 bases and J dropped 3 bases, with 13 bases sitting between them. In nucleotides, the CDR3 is TGTGCCAGCAGCCGCAGGCCGGGGGACACTGAAGCTTTCTTT. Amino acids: CASSRRPGDTEAFF.

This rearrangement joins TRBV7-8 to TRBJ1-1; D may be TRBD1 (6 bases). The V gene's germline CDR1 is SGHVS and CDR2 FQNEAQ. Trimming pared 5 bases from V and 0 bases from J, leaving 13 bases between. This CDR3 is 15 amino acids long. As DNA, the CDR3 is TGTGCCAGCAGCATCCCGACAGGTTTGAACACTGAAGCTTTCTTT. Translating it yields CASSIPTGLNTEAFF. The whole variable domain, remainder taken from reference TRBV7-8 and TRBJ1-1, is GAGVSQSPRYKVAKRGQDVALRCDPISGHVSLFWYQQALGQGPEFLTYFQNEAQLDKSGLPSDRFFAERPEGSVSTLKIQRTQQEDSAVYLCASSIPTGLNTEAFFGQGTRLTVV.

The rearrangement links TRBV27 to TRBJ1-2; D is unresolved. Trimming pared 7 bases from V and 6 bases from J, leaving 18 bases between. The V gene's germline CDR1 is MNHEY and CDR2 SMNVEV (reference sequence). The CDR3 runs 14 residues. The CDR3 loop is CASTTGHTADGYTF. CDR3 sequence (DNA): TGTGCCAGCACTACGGGTCATACAGCGGATGGCTACACCTTC.

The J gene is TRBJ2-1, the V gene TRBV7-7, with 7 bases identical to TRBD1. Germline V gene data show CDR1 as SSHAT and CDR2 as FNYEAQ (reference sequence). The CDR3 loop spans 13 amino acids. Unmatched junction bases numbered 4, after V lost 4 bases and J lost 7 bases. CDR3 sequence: CASSSEQGNEQFF. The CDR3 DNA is TGTGCCAGCAGCTCGGAACAGGGGAATGAGCAGTTCTTC. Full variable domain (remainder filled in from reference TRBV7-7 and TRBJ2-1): GAGVSQSPRYKVTKRGQDVTLRCDPISSHATLYWYQQALGQGPEFLTYFNYEAQPDKSGLPSDRFSAERPEGSISTLTIQRTEQRDSAMYRCASSSEQGNEQFFGPGTRLTVL.

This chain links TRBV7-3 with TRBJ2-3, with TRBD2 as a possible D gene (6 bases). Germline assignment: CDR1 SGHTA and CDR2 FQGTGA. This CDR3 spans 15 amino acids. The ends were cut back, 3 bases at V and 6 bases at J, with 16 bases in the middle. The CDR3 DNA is TGTGCCAGCAGCTTCGATCCCAGGGCGGGGGATACGCAGTATTTT. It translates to CASSFDPRAGDTQYF.

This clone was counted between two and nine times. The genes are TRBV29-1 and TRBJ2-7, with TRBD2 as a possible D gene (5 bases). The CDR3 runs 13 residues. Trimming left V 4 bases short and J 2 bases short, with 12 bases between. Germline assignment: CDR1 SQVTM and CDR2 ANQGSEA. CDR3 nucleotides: TGCAGCGTTGGCAGCGGTGGTGCCTACGAGCAGTACTTC. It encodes CSVGSGGAYEQYF.

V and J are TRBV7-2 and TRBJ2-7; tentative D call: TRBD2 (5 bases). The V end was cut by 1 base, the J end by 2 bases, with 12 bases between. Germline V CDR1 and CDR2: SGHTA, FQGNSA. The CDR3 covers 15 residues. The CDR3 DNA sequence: TGTGCCAGCAGCTTAGTTGCGGGTCACACCTACGAGCAGTACTTC. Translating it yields CASSLVAGHTYEQYF.

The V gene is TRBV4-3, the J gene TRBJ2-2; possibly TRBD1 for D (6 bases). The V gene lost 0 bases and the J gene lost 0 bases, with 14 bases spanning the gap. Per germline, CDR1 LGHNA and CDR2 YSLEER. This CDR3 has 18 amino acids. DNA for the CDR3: TGCGCCAGCAGCCAAGATCGGGTGACAGGAACGAACACCGGGGAGCTGTTTTTT. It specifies CASSQDRVTGTNTGELFF.

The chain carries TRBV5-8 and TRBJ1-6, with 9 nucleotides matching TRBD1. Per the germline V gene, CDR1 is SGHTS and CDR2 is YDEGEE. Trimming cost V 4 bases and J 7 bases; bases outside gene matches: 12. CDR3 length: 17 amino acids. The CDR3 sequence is CASSISGTGWVNSPLHF. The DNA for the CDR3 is TGTGCCAGCAGCATATCCGGGACAGGGTGGGTAAATTCACCCCTCCACTTT.

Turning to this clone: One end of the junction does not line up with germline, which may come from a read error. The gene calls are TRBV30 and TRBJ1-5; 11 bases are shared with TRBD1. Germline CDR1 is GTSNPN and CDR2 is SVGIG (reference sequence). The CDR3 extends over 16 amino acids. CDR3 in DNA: TGTGCCCGGAGTGTCTGGACAGGGGGCCCACCTCAGCCCCAGCATTTT. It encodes CARSVWTGGPPQPQHF.

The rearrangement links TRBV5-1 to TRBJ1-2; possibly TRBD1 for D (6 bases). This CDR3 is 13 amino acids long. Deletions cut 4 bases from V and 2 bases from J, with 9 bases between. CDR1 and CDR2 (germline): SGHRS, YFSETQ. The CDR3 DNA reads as TGCGCCAGCAGCACTACAGGGAACTATGGCTACACCTTC. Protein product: CASSTTGNYGYTF.

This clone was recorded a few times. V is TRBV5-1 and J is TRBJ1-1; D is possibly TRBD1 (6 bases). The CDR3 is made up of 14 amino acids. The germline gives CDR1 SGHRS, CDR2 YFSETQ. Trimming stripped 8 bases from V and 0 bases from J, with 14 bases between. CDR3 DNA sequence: TGCGCCAGTCGACAGGAATCCATGAACACTGAAGCTTTCTTT. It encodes CASRQESMNTEAFF.

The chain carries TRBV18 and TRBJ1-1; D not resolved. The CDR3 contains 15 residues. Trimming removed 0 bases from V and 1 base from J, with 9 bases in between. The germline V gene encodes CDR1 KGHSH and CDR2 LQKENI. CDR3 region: CASSPPSTGNTEAFF. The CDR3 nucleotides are TGTGCCAGCTCACCACCTTCGACGGGGAACACTGAAGCTTTCTTT. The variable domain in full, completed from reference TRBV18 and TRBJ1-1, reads NAGVMQNPRHLVRRRGQEARLRCSPMKGHSHVYWYRQLPEEGLKFMVYLQKENIIDESGMPKERFSAEFPKEGPSILRIQQVVRGDSAAYFCASSPPSTGNTEAFFGQGTRLTVV.

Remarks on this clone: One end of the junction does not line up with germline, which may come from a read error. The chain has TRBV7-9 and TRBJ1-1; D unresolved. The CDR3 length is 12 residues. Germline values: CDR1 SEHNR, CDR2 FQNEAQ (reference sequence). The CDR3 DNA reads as TGTTCCAGCAGCTTATATAACACTGAAGCTTTCTTT. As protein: CSSSLYNTEAFF.

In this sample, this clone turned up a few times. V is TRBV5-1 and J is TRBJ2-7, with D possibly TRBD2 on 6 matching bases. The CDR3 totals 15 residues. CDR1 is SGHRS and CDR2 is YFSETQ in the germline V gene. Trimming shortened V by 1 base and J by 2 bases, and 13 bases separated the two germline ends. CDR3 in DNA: TGCGCCAGCAGCTTGATCGGGGGAGAGGCCTACGAGCAGTACTTC. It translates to CASSLIGGEAYEQYF.

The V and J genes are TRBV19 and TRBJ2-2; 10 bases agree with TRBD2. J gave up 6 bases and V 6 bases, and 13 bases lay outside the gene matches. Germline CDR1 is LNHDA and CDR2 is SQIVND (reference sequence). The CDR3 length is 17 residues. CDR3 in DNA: TGTGCCAGTAGCTCGGTCAGCGGGGGGGCCGGGGCCGGGGAGCTGTTTTTT. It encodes CASSSVSGGAGAGELFF.